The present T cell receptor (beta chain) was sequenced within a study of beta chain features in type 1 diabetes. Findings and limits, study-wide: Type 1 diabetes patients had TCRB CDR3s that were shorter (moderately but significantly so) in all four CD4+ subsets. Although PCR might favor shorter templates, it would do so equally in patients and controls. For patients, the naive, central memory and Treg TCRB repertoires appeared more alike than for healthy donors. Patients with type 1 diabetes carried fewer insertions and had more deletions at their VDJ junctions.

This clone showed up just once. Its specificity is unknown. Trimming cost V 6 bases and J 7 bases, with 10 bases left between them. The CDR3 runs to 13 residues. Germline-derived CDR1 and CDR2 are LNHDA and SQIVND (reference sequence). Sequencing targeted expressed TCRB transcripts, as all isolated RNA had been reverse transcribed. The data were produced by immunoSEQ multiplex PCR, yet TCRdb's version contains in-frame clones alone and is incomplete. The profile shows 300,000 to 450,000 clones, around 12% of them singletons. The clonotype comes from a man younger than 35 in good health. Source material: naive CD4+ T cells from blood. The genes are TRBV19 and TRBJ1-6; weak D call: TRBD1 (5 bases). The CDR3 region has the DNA TGTGCCAGTAGCAGACAGATAAATTCACCCCTCCACTTT. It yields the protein CASSRQINSPLHF.